This T cell receptor beta chain was obtained from a study of molecular identifiers for immune sequencing clone quantification. Notes on the study in general: In CMV-specific effectors, clones above 20 copies held over 98% of molecules; naive, under 1%.

The use of previously described methods and listed TCR primers produced the bulk TCR libraries. TCRdb recomputed calls from the PCR reads with MiXCR, one row per CDR3 protein. The sample has some 590,000 distinct CDR3 sequences, 25% seen once. This clonotype was recorded a few times. As yet, its antigen is unknown. Isolation of naive CD8 T cells was achieved by sorting on a CD8+CD4-CCR7+CD45RA+ phenotype. Germline-derived CDR1 and CDR2 are MNHEY and SVGAGI. V dropped 6 bases and J dropped 2 bases, with 17 bases sitting between them. The CDR3 runs to 15 residues. The gene calls are TRBV6-5 and TRBJ2-7; D is uncertain. Sequences were obtained from naive CD8+ T cells from blood, with Jurkat cell RNA spiked in. Subset: FACS-sorted CD8+CD4-CCR7+CD45RA+ naive T cells. The clonotype comes from a human donor in good health. Some libraries in this study had Jurkat cell RNA spiked in. DNA for the CDR3: TGTGCCAGCAGCCTGGATGGTAGCTGGACCTACGAGCAGTACTTC. As protein: CASSLDGSWTYEQYF.